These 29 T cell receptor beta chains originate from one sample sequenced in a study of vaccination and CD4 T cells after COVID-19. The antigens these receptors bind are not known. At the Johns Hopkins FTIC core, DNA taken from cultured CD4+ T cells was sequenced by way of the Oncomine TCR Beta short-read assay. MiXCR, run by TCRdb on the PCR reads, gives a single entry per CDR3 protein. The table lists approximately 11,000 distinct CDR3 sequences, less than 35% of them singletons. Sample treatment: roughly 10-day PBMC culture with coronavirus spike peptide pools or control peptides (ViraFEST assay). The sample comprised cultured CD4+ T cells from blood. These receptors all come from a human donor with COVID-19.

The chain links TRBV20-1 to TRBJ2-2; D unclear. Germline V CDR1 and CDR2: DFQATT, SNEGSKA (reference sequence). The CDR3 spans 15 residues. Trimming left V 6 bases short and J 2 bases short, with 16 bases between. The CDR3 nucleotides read TGCAGTGCGGGTCGTCTGTTCACTAACACCGGGGAGCTGTTTTTT. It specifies CSAGRLFTNTGELFF.

CDR3 DNA sequence: TGTGCCAGCAGTCCGACAGGCGGCGGCGTCAATCAGCCCCAGCATTTT. This sequence encodes CASSPTGGGVNQPQHF. The chain employs TRBV6-1 and TRBJ1-5; possible D gene TRBD1, 6 bases. With 5 bases removed from V and 3 bases from J, the gap between germline ends came to 17 bases. This CDR3 contains 16 residues. Germline CDR1 MNHNS, CDR2 SASEGT.

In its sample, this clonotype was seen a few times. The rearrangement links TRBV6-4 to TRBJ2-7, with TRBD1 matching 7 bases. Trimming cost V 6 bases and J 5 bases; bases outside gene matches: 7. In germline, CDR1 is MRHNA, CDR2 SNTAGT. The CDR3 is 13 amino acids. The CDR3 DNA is TGTGCCAGCAGCATGGGACAGTCCCACGAGCAGTACTTC. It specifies CASSMGQSHEQYF.

The CDR3 nucleotides are TGCAGCGTTGAATCCAGCAGCTCCTACAATGAGCAGTTCTTC. This translates into CSVESSSSYNEQFF. The chain uses TRBV29-1 and TRBJ2-1; D remains unclear. Germline V CDR1 and CDR2: SQVTM, ANQGSEA. The CDR3 runs 14 residues. The V end lost 2 bases, the J end lost 0 bases, and 8 bases lay between the germline ends.

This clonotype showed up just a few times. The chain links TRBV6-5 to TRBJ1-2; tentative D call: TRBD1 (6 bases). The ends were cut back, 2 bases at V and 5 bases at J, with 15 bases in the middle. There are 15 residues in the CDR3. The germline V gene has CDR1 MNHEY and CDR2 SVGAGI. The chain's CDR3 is CASSYADRATYGYTF. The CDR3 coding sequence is TGTGCCAGCAGTTACGCGGACAGAGCGACGTATGGCTACACCTTC.

CDR3 nucleotide sequence: TGTGCCAGCAGTTACCCCCAGCGTAGCCCCTACGAGCAGTACTTC. Amino acids: CASSYPQRSPYEQYF. This chain uses TRBV6-2 or TRBV6-3 with TRBJ2-7; D is uncertain. The CDR3 sequence is 15 residues long. Germline lookup yields CDR1 MNHEY and CDR2 SVGEGT. Trimming shortened V by 2 bases and J by 2 bases, and 13 bases separated the two germline ends.

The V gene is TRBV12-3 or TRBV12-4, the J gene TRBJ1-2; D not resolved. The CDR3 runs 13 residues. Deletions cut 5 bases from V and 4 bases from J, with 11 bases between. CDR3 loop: CASSPRNRYGYTF. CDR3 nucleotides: TGTGCCAGCAGTCCCCGAAACCGCTATGGCTACACCTTC.

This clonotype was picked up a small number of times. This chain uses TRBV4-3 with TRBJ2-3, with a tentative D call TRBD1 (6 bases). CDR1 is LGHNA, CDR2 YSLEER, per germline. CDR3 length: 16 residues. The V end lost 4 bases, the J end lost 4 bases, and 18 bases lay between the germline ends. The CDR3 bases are TGCGCCAGCAGCCTTGGTGGGAGTTCAGGGGCAGATACGCAGTATTTT. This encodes CASSLGGSSGADTQYF.

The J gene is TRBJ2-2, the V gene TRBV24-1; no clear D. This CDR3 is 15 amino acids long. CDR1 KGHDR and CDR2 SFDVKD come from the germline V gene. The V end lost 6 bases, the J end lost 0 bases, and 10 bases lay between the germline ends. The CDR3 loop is CATSRNSANTGELFF. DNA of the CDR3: TGTGCCACCAGTAGGAACAGCGCGAACACCGGGGAGCTGTTTTTT.

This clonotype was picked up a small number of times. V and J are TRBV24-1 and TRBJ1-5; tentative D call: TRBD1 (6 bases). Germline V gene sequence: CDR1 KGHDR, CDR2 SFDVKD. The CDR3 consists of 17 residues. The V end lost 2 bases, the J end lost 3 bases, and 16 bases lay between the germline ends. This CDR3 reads CATSDSWGGQFNQPQHF. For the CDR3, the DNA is TGTGCCACCAGTGATTCGTGGGGGGGGCAGTTCAATCAGCCCCAGCATTTT.

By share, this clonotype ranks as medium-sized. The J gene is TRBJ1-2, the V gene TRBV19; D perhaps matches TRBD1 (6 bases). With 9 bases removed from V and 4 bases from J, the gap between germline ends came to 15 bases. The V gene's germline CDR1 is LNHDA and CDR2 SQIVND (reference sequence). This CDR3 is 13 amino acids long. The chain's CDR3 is CASQQGRSYGYTF. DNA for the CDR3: TGTGCCAGCCAACAGGGTAGGAGCTATGGCTACACCTTC.

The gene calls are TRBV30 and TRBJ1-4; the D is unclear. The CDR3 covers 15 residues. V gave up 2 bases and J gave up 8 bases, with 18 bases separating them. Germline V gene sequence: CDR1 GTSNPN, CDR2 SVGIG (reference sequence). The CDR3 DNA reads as TGTGCCTGGAGTCTCCCGTCGGCCGTACGGGAAAAACTGTTTTTT. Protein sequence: CAWSLPSAVREKLFF.

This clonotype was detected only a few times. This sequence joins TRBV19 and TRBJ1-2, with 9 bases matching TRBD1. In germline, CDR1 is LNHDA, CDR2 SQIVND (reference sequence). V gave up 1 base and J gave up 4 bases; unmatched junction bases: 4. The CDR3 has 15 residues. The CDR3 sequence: CASSIGTGQGYGYTF. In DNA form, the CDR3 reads TGTGCCAGTAGTATAGGCACGGGACAGGGCTATGGCTACACCTTC.

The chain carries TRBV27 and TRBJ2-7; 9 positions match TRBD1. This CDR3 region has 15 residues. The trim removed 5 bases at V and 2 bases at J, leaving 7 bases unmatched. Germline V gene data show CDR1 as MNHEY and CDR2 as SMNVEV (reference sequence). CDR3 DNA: TGTGCCAGCAGTGCCGGGGACAGGGCAACCTACGAGCAGTACTTC. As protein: CASSAGDRATYEQYF.

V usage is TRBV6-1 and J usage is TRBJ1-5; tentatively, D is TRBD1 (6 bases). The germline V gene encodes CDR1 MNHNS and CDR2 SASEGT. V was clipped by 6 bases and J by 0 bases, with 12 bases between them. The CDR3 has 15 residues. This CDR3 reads CASRTDRYSNQPQHF. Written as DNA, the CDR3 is TGTGCCAGCAGAACGGACAGATATAGCAATCAGCCCCAGCATTTT.

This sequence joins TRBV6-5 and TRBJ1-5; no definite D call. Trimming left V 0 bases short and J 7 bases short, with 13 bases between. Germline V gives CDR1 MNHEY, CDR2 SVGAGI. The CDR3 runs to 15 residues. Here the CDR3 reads CASSYSLAAVQPQHF. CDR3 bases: TGTGCCAGCAGTTACTCGCTCGCGGCAGTCCAGCCCCAGCATTTT.

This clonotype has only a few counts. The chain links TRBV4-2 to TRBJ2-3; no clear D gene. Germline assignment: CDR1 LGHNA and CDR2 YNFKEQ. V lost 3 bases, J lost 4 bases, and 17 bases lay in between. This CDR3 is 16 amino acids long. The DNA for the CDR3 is TGTGCCAGCAGCCAGCTCATGGGGTCGCTCGCAGATACGCAGTATTTT. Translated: CASSQLMGSLADTQYF.

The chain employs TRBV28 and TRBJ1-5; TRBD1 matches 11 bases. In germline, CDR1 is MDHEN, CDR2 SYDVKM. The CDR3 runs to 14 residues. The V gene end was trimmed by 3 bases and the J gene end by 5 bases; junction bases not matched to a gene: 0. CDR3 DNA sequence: TGTGCCAGCAGTTTGGGACAGGGGGATCAGCCCCAGCATTTT. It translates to CASSLGQGDQPQHF.

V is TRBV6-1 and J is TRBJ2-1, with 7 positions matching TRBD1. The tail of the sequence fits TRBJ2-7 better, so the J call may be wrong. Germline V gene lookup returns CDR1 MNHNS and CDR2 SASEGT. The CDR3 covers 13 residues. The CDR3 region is CASSDPGGYEQYF. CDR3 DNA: TGTGCCAGCAGTGACCCAGGGGGCTACGAGCAGTACTTC.

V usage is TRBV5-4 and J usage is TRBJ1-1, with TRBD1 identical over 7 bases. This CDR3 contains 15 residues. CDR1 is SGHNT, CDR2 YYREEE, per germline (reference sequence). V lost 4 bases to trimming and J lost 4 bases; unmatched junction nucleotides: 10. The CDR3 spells CASSTPRGTATEAFF. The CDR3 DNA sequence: TGTGCCAGCAGCACCCCACGCGGGACAGCCACTGAAGCTTTCTTT.

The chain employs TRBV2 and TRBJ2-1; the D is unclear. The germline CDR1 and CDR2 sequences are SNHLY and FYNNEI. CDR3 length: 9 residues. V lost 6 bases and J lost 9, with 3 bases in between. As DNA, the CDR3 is TGTGCCAGCAGCGGTGAGCAGTTCTTC. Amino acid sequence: CASSGEQFF.

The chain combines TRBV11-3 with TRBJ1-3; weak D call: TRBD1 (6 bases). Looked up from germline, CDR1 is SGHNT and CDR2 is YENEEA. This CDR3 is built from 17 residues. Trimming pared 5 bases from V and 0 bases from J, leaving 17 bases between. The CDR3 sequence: CASSDFTGRVSGNTIYF. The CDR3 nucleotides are TGTGCCAGCAGCGATTTTACAGGGAGGGTCTCTGGAAACACCATATATTTT. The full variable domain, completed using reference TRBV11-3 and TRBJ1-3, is EAGVVQSPRYKIIEKKQPVAFWCNPISGHNTLYWYLQNLGQGPELLIRYENEEAVDDSQLPKDRFSAERLKGVDSTLKIQPAELGDSAVYLCASSDFTGRVSGNTIYFGEGSWLTVV.

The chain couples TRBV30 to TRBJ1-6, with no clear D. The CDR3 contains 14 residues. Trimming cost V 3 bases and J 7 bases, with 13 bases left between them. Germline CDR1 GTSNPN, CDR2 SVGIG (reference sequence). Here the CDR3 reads CAWSAASGNSPLHF. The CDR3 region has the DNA TGTGCCTGGAGCGCTGCGTCGGGGAATTCACCCCTCCACTTT.

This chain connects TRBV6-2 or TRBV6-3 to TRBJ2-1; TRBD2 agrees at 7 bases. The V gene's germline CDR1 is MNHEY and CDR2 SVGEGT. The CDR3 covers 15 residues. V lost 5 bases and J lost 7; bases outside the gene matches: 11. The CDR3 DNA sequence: TGTGCCAGCAGTGAGACTAGCAGAAATAGGAATGAGCAGTTCTTC. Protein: CASSETSRNRNEQFF.

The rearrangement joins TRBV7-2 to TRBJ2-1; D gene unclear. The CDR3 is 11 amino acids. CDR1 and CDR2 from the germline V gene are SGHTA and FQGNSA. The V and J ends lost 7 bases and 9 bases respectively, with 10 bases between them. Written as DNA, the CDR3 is TGTGCCAGCACGAGTCAGCGTGAGCAGTTCTTC. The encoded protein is CASTSQREQFF.

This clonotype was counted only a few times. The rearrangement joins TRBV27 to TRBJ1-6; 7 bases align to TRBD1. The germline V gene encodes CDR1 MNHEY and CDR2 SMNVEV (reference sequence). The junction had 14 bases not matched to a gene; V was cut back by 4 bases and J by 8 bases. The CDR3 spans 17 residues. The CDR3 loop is CASSSATGKSAYSPLHF. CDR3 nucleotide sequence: TGTGCCAGCAGTTCCGCGACAGGGAAATCGGCCTATTCACCCCTCCACTTT.

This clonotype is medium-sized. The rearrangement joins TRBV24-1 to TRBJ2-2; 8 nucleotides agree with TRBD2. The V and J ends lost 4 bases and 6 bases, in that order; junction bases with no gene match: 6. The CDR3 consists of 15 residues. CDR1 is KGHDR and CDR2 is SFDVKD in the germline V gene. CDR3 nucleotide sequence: TGTGCCACCAGTGAATCGGGGGGGGCCGCCGGGGAGCTGTTTTTT. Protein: CATSESGGAAGELFF.

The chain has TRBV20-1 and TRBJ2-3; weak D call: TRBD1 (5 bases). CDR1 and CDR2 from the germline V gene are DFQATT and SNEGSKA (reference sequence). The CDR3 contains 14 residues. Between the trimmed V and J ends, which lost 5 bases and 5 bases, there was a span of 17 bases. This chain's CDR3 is CSAGGAKLGDTQYF. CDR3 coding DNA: TGCAGTGCTGGTGGGGCGAAGTTGGGAGATACGCAGTATTTT.

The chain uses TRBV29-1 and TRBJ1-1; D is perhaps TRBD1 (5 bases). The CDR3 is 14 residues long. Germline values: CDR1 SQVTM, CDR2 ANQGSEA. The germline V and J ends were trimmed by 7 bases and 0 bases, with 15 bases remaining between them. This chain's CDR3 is CSAGGRFMNTEAFF. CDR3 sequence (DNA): TGCAGCGCTGGGGGGAGATTCATGAACACTGAAGCTTTCTTT.